The 30 T cell receptor beta chains below were found in one sample sequenced in a study of blood T cell repertoires in COVID-19 (dated by TCRdb to the early 2020s). The method was the immunoSEQ multiplex PCR assay. This is the immuneACCESS table as TCRdb keeps it, with only in-frame sequences that have V and J called. A part of the clones is gone; compared with another copy, unresolved V genes explain less than half, and the rest is unexplained. Across this sample there are 320,000 or so clones, with 85% seen only once. The biggest ten clones account for 1.5% to 2% of the sample. The sample was PBMCs or T cells enriched from blood (not recorded which). These receptors originate from a woman between 25 and 40 years old who had been exposed to COVID-19.

This chain connects TRBV5-1 to TRBJ2-5, with 7 bases that match TRBD2. Germline assignment: CDR1 SGHRS and CDR2 YFSETQ. V lost 9 bases and J lost 1; bases outside the gene matches: 6. The CDR3 contains 13 residues. CDR3 sequence: CATASGAQETQYF. Here the CDR3 DNA reads TGCGCCACCGCGAGCGGGGCCCAAGAGACCCAGTACTTC.

This clone was detected a few times. The DNA of the CDR3 is TGTGCCACCAGTGATCCGGGACAGGGCTCCTACGAGCAGTACTTC. Amino acids: CATSDPGQGSYEQYF. The chain joins TRBV24-1 to TRBJ2-7, with 9 positions matching TRBD1. Germline V gene data show CDR1 as KGHDR and CDR2 as SFDVKD. The CDR3 sequence is 15 residues long. With V trimmed by 3 bases and J by 0 bases, 2 bases remained unmatched.

The J gene is TRBJ1-1, the V gene TRBV5-4; D ambiguous. Trimming left V 7 bases short and J 0 bases short, with 10 bases between. The germline CDR1 and CDR2 sequences are SGHNT and YYREEE (reference sequence). The CDR3 is 13 residues long. CDR3 DNA: TGTGCCAGCGGACCGGGGATGAACACTGAAGCTTTCTTT. Its translation is CASGPGMNTEAFF.

This clone was picked up a small number of times. The sample has other DNA sequences that encode this CDR3 too. The chain recombines TRBV30 with TRBJ1-5; D remains ambiguous. Per germline, CDR1 GTSNPN and CDR2 SVGIG (reference sequence). The CDR3 covers 12 residues. V was trimmed by 0 bases and J by 6 bases, leaving 6 bases between them. The CDR3 region is CAWSVLAQPQHF. The CDR3 region has the DNA TGTGCCTGGAGTGTACTAGCTCAGCCCCAGCATTTT.

For this clone: One end of the junction fails to match germline, which may point to a read error. V gene TRBV6-5 combines with J gene TRBJ1-1; no clear D gene. This CDR3 is 14 amino acids long. Germline CDR1 and CDR2: MNHEY and SVGAGI. The CDR3 DNA reads TGTGCCAGCGGTTATTTGGGCTTAGAAACTGAAGCTTTCTTT. Protein sequence: CASGYLGLETEAFF.

As regards this clone: Other DNA sequences in the same sample also yield this CDR3. The V and J genes are TRBV5-1 and TRBJ2-1; D is unclear. Germline V CDR1 and CDR2: SGHRS, YFSETQ. V was clipped by 0 bases and J by 0 bases, with 7 bases between them. The CDR3 sequence is 15 residues long. The CDR3 spells CASSLDRSSYNEQFF. The CDR3 DNA reads as TGCGCCAGCAGCTTGGACCGGAGCTCCTACAATGAGCAGTTCTTC.

The DNA for the CDR3 is TGTGCCAGCAGCTTGGGGGAGGGGGTTTCCTACGAGCAGTACTTC. This translates into CASSLGEGVSYEQYF. This rearrangement joins TRBV5-4 to TRBJ2-7, with D perhaps matching TRBD2 (7 bases). Germline CDR1 is SGHNT and CDR2 is YYREEE (reference sequence). Trimming cost V 0 bases and J 1 base, with 11 bases left between them. The CDR3 spans 15 residues.

The chain combines TRBV28 with TRBJ1-2; 7 bases align to TRBD1. CDR3 size: 15 residues. The germline V gene has CDR1 MDHEN and CDR2 SYDVKM. V trimming: 2 bases; J trimming: 1 base; junction bases outside the gene matches: 4. The CDR3 DNA sequence: TGTGCCAGCAGTTTACCTCGACAGGGTAACTATGGCTACACCTTC. Amino acids: CASSLPRQGNYGYTF.

J is TRBJ2-1 and V is TRBV2; 9 bases are a match to TRBD2. Germline V gene sequence: CDR1 SNHLY, CDR2 FYNNEI. The CDR3 is 14 amino acids. V lost 8 bases, J lost 6 bases, and 8 bases stayed unmatched. This CDR3 is CASGEGLAPNEQFF. The CDR3 DNA reads as TGTGCCAGCGGGGAGGGACTAGCCCCCAATGAGCAGTTCTTC.

In this sample, this clone turned up once. The chain carries TRBV28 and TRBJ1-2; TRBD1 matches at 8 bases. Germline CDR1 is MDHEN and CDR2 is SYDVKM. After removal of 6 bases from V and 8 bases from J, the junction contained 5 bases not matched to a gene. The CDR3 covers 12 residues. Here the CDR3 reads CASRGQGTGYTF. The CDR3 coding sequence is TGTGCCAGCAGAGGACAGGGAACGGGCTACACCTTC.

The chain employs TRBV19 and TRBJ1-1; D unresolved. This CDR3 comprises 11 residues. Germline V lookup: CDR1 LNHDA, CDR2 SQIVND (reference sequence). V lost 5 bases, J lost 6 bases, and 7 bases lay in between. This CDR3 reads CASSDWAEAFF. The CDR3 region has the DNA TGTGCCAGTAGTGACTGGGCTGAAGCTTTCTTT.

The chain couples TRBV20-1 to TRBJ1-2; D is ambiguous. The CDR3 has 13 amino acids. With 3 bases removed from V and 1 base from J, the gap between germline ends came to 9 bases. Per germline, CDR1 DFQATT and CDR2 SNEGSKA (reference sequence). As DNA, the CDR3 is TGCAGTGCTAGTGTAGGAGATAACTATGGCTACACCTTC. Protein product: CSASVGDNYGYTF.

The chain has TRBV27 and TRBJ1-2; 9 bases are shared with TRBD1. V dropped 3 bases and J dropped 2; count of bases not matched to a gene: 4. CDR1 and CDR2 from the germline V gene are MNHEY and SMNVEV (reference sequence). This CDR3 has 15 amino acids. As DNA, the CDR3 is TGTGCCAGCAGTTTCACAGGGGGCGCAAACTATGGCTACACCTTC. Its translation is CASSFTGGANYGYTF.

In its sample, this clone was seen once. The J gene is TRBJ1-1, the V gene TRBV27; perhaps TRBD1 as D (6 bases). The germline V gene has CDR1 MNHEY and CDR2 SMNVEV (reference sequence). The CDR3 loop spans 15 amino acids. Trimming stripped 5 bases from V and 2 bases from J, with 15 bases between. CDR3: CASSRATGLNTEAFF. In DNA form, the CDR3 reads TGTGCCAGCAGTCGGGCTACAGGGTTAAACACTGAAGCTTTCTTT.

The chain uses TRBV6-1 and TRBJ2-2; 15 bases map to TRBD2. CDR1 and CDR2 (germline): MNHNS, SASEGT. The CDR3 runs 17 residues. Losses at the gene ends were 2 bases for V and 4 bases for J; bases not matched to a gene: 2. The CDR3 sequence: CASSEPGLAGGTGELFF. CDR3 nucleotide sequence: TGTGCCAGCAGTGAACCGGGACTAGCGGGAGGCACCGGGGAGCTGTTTTTT.

This clone occurred a few times. The chain uses TRBV6-5 and TRBJ2-1; the match to TRBD1 covers 8 bases. The CDR3 extends over 13 amino acids. V trimming: 7 bases; J trimming: 6 bases; junction bases outside the gene matches: 5. Germline-derived CDR1 and CDR2 are MNHEY and SVGAGI. CDR3 protein: CASTTGEGNEQFF. DNA of the CDR3: TGTGCCAGCACGACAGGGGAAGGCAATGAGCAGTTCTTC.

This chain uses TRBV5-1 with TRBJ2-3; 9 nucleotides line up with TRBD2. This CDR3 has 15 amino acids. Trimming took 2 bases from V and 4 from J; bases not matched to a gene: 5. Germline V CDR1 and CDR2: SGHRS, YFSETQ. The CDR3 sequence: CASSFELAGADTQYF. CDR3 coding DNA: TGCGCCAGCAGCTTTGAGTTAGCGGGAGCAGATACGCAGTATTTT.

The rearrangement joins TRBV5-8 to TRBJ1-3; D gene uncertain. This CDR3 has 15 residues. Germline loops: CDR1 SGHTS, CDR2 YDEGEE. Between the trimmed V and J ends, which lost 1 base and 0 bases, there was a span of 8 bases. The CDR3 DNA sequence: TGTGCCAGCAGCTTGACACCTGGCTCTGGAAACACCATATATTTT. This gives the protein CASSLTPGSGNTIYF.

The chain joins TRBV4-2 to TRBJ1-6; a weak D match, TRBD1 (6 bases). The germline CDR1 and CDR2 sequences are LGHNA and YNFKEQ. V gave up 5 bases and J gave up 11 bases, with 13 bases separating them. The CDR3 has 13 residues. The CDR3 coding sequence is TGTGCCAGCAGCACACCAGACAGGCCACCCCTCCACTTT. This translates into CASSTPDRPPLHF.

This clone was detected only a few times. This sample also contains other DNA sequences that code for the same CDR3. The chain combines TRBV7-8 with TRBJ2-1; D ambiguous. The CDR3 spans 13 residues. With 1 base removed from V and 6 bases from J, the gap between germline ends came to 7 bases. The V gene's germline CDR1 is SGHVS and CDR2 FQNEAQ. The CDR3 nucleotides read TGTGCCAGCAGCTTAGACTACGGCAATGAGCAGTTCTTC. Translation gives CASSLDYGNEQFF.

This chain connects TRBV27 to TRBJ1-1; D might be TRBD1 (5 bases). V shed 4 bases and J shed 0 bases, with 12 bases lying between them. CDR3 length: 15 residues. Per the germline V gene, CDR1 is MNHEY and CDR2 is SMNVEV (reference sequence). CDR3 amino acids: CASSSRQSMNTEAFF. CDR3 sequence (DNA): TGTGCCAGCAGTTCGAGACAGAGTATGAACACTGAAGCTTTCTTT.

This clone was seen a handful of times. The CDR3 region has the DNA TGTGCCAGCAGCCAAGATCCCCAGGGGGTTCTCTCTGGAAACACCATATATTTT. The encoded protein is CASSQDPQGVLSGNTIYF. The chain has TRBV4-2 and TRBJ1-3; 7 nucleotides line up with TRBD1. The length of the CDR3 is 18 residues. The V and J ends lost 0 bases and 0 bases, in that order; junction bases with no gene match: 8. CDR1 is LGHNA, CDR2 YNFKEQ, per germline.

This clone was observed a few times. This CDR3 is also generated by other DNA sequences in the sample. The V call is TRBV18, the J call TRBJ1-1, with 8 bases lining up with TRBD1. The CDR3 length is 13 residues. After removal of 6 bases from V and 3 bases from J, the junction contained 3 bases not matched to a gene. CDR1 KGHSH and CDR2 LQKENI come from the germline V gene. This chain's CDR3 is CASSQTGDTEAFF. In DNA form, the CDR3 reads TGTGCCAGCTCTCAGACAGGGGACACTGAAGCTTTCTTT.

J is TRBJ1-5 and V is TRBV28; the match to TRBD1 covers 9 bases. Losses at the gene ends were 7 bases for V and 1 base for J; bases not matched to a gene: 11. Germline CDR1 is MDHEN and CDR2 is SYDVKM. This CDR3 has 17 residues. Here the CDR3 DNA reads TGTGCCAGCACCGGGACAGGGTTTGATAGGAGCAATCAGCCCCAGCATTTT. Its translation: CASTGTGFDRSNQPQHF.

The J gene is TRBJ1-4, the V gene TRBV5-8, with D uncertain. V shed 2 bases and J shed 0 bases, with 8 bases lying between them. The CDR3 is made up of 15 amino acids. Per germline, CDR1 SGHTS and CDR2 YDEGEE. The CDR3 reads CASSFRRSTNEKLFF. CDR3 coding DNA: TGTGCCAGCAGCTTTCGCAGGTCAACTAATGAAAAACTGTTTTTT. The full variable domain, in which reference TRBV5-8 and TRBJ1-4 provide the parts outside the CDR3, is EAGVTQSPTHLIKTRGQQATLRCSPISGHTSVYWYQQALGLGLQFLLWYDEGEERNRGNFPPRFSGRQFPNYSSELNVNALELEDSALYLCASSFRRSTNEKLFFGSGTQLSVL.

The DNA of the CDR3 is TGTGCCACCAGCAGCGGGGGTCTGGAAGACAGGGGGCGCGGTCAAGCTTTCTTT. As protein: CATSSGGLEDRGRGQAFF. This rearrangement joins TRBV15 to TRBJ1-1; TRBD1 aligns across 10 bases. Germline CDR1 LNHNV, CDR2 YYDKDF (reference sequence). V dropped 3 bases and J dropped 9; count of bases not matched to a gene: 19. The CDR3 totals 18 residues.

The J gene is TRBJ1-1, the V gene TRBV7-8, with D maybe TRBD1 (6 bases). Germline CDR1 is SGHVS and CDR2 is FQNEAQ. V was clipped by 4 bases and J by 1 base, with 13 bases between them. The CDR3 is made up of 15 amino acids. CDR3 residues: CASSYTTGPNTEAFF. CDR3 DNA: TGTGCCAGCAGCTACACGACAGGCCCGAACACTGAAGCTTTCTTT.

CDR3 sequence (DNA): TGTGCCATCAGTGAGTCGACGGGGGTAGCTTTCTTT. It codes for CAISESTGVAFF. J is TRBJ1-1 and V is TRBV10-3, with D perhaps TRBD1 (5 bases). This CDR3 contains 12 residues. Looked up from germline, CDR1 is ENHRY and CDR2 is SYGVKD. V was trimmed by 0 bases and J by 10 bases, leaving 9 bases between them.

The chain links TRBV5-1 to TRBJ2-2; weak D call: TRBD2 (5 bases). Germline assignment: CDR1 SGHRS and CDR2 YFSETQ. V lost 1 base, J lost 6 bases, and 10 bases lay in between. This CDR3 comprises 14 residues. DNA for the CDR3: TGCGCCAGCAGCTTGATTTATAGCGCCGGGGAGCTGTTTTTT. Amino acid sequence: CASSLIYSAGELFF.

The chain couples TRBV12-3 or TRBV12-4 to TRBJ1-5; 7 nucleotides match TRBD1. The V and J ends lost 5 bases and 6 bases, in that order; junction bases with no gene match: 4. CDR3 length: 13 amino acids. Written as DNA, the CDR3 is TGTGCCAGCAGTCCAGGGGGGCGTCAGCCCCAGCATTTT. Translation: CASSPGGRQPQHF.